This entry lists 13 T cell receptor beta chains sequenced from one sample in a study of cytomegalovirus exposure and HLA in healthy donors. The PCR contained 60 Vbeta and 13 Jbeta primers. The data were produced by immunoSEQ multiplex PCR, yet TCRdb's version contains in-frame clones alone and is incomplete. Here the sample spans 100,000 to 150,000 clones, around four fifths being singletons. Source material: PBMCs. These receptors were taken from a man younger than 35 in good health and CMV-seropositive.

This clone was seen a few times. CDR3 DNA sequence: TGTGCCAGCAGCTTAGCCTGGACAGGGACTGGTTCACCCCTCCACTTT. Translated: CASSLAWTGTGSPLHF. The rearrangement uses TRBV7-6 and TRBJ1-6, with 8 bases identical to TRBD1. The germline CDR1 and CDR2 sequences are SGHVS and FNYEAQ. After removal of 0 bases from V and 9 bases from J, the junction contained 7 bases not matched to a gene. This CDR3 is 16 amino acids long.

CDR3 nucleotide sequence: TGTGCCAGCAGCCCACCTGCCGGGACAGGGGACGGAAACACCATATATTTT. It codes for CASSPPAGTGDGNTIYF. The chain links TRBV13 to TRBJ1-3; 10 bases agree with TRBD1. This CDR3 is built from 17 residues. CDR1 is PRHDT and CDR2 is FYEKMQ in the germline V gene (reference sequence). V gave up 5 bases and J gave up 4 bases; unmatched junction bases: 11.

The chain combines TRBV6-6 with TRBJ1-2; 9 bases fit TRBD1. The V and J ends lost 4 bases and 8 bases, in that order; junction bases with no gene match: 5. The CDR3 spans 13 residues. Germline V gene data show CDR1 as MNHNY and CDR2 as SVGAGI (reference sequence). In nucleotides, the CDR3 is TGTGCCAGCAGTTTACAGGGGGCGCAGGGCTACACCTTC. The encoded protein is CASSLQGAQGYTF.

This chain joins TRBV30 and TRBJ1-1, with D hard to call. This CDR3 has 11 residues. CDR1 and CDR2 (germline): GTSNPN, SVGIG (reference sequence). V shed 7 bases and J shed 0 bases, with 6 bases lying between them. The CDR3 bases are TGTGCCTTCGAGGTGAACACTGAAGCTTTCTTT. It is translated as CAFEVNTEAFF.

The chain is built from TRBV9 and TRBJ2-7; a possible D gene is TRBD2 (5 bases). V gave up 0 bases and J gave up 4 bases, with 8 bases separating them. This CDR3 has 13 residues. Germline loops: CDR1 SGDLS, CDR2 YYNGEE. In nucleotides, the CDR3 is TGTGCCAGCAGCGTAGGTGAGGGATACGAGCAGTACTTC. It encodes CASSVGEGYEQYF.

J is TRBJ2-7 and V is TRBV5-1; the D is unclear. Trimming left V 4 bases short and J 2 bases short, with 13 bases between. Germline-derived CDR1 and CDR2 are SGHRS and YFSETQ. This CDR3 has 14 residues. In DNA, the CDR3 is TGCGCCAGCAGCATCTCAGGTTTTCCCTACGAGCAGTACTTC. Translating gives CASSISGFPYEQYF.

The chain combines TRBV7-9 with TRBJ1-2, with 8 bases that match TRBD1. CDR3 length: 14 residues. Germline V lookup: CDR1 SEHNR, CDR2 FQNEAQ (reference sequence). V was clipped by 4 bases and J by 6 bases; unmatched bases: 7. CDR3 sequence (DNA): TGTGCCAGCAGCTCAACAGGGGGACGGGATGGCTACACCTTC. Amino acids: CASSSTGGRDGYTF.

The chain uses TRBV25-1 and TRBJ2-1; D not certain. CDR1 and CDR2 from the germline V gene are MGHDK and SYGVNS. This CDR3 has 14 amino acids. V was pared by 6 bases and J by 3 bases, with 12 bases between. The CDR3 nucleotides read TGTGCCAGCAGCGCAGGAACCATCTACAATGAGCAGTTCTTC. Protein sequence: CASSAGTIYNEQFF.

This clone was observed a single time. J is TRBJ1-4 and V is TRBV7-9; 9 bases line up with TRBD1. V lost 4 bases and J lost 6; bases outside the gene matches: 6. CDR1 and CDR2 from the germline V gene are SEHNR and FQNEAQ (reference sequence). The CDR3 has 15 amino acids. As DNA, the CDR3 is TGTGCCAGCAGCTCAGCACAGGGGGCCGATGAAAAACTGTTTTTT. Its translation is CASSSAQGADEKLFF.

The chain couples TRBV4-1 to TRBJ2-7, with D unclear. CDR1 is MGHRA, CDR2 YSYEKL, per germline. Trimming removed 0 bases from V and 6 bases from J, with 9 bases in between. This CDR3 is built from 13 residues. CDR3: CASSQDSVSEQYF. The DNA for the CDR3 is TGCGCCAGCAGCCAAGACTCCGTGAGCGAGCAGTACTTC.

This clone was found a few times. The V gene is TRBV6-1, the J gene TRBJ1-1, with a possible D match to TRBD1 (6 bases). The V gene lost 10 bases and the J gene lost 1 base, with 13 bases spanning the gap. Germline V gene lookup returns CDR1 MNHNS and CDR2 SASEGT. The CDR3 has 13 residues. DNA for the CDR3: TGTGCCACCCAACAGGGATGGAACACTGAAGCTTTCTTT. Protein sequence: CATQQGWNTEAFF.

The chain joins TRBV10-2 to TRBJ1-2, with TRBD1 matching over 7 bases. This CDR3 is built from 12 residues. Germline V gene data show CDR1 as WSHSY and CDR2 as SAAADI. The junction had 4 bases not matched to a gene; V was cut back by 8 bases and J by 4 bases. The chain's CDR3 is CASQQGSYGYTF. The CDR3 region has the DNA TGCGCCAGCCAACAGGGGAGCTATGGCTACACCTTC.

The genes are TRBV5-4 and TRBJ2-3; TRBD1 matches 10 bases. Trimming at V came to 4 bases and at J to 3 bases, leaving 5 bases not matched to a gene. Germline V gene data show CDR1 as SGHNT and CDR2 as YYREEE (reference sequence). CDR3 length: 15 amino acids. CDR3 in amino acids: CASSRTGGRTDTQYF. The CDR3 coding sequence is TGTGCCAGCAGCCGGACAGGGGGTCGGACAGATACGCAGTATTTT. Variable domain in full (rest from reference TRBV5-4 and TRBJ2-3): ETGVTQSPTHLIKTRGQQVTLRCSSQSGHNTVSWYQQALGQGPQFIFQYYREEENGRGNFPPRFSGLQFPNYSSELNVNALELDDSALYLCASSRTGGRTDTQYFGPGTRLTVL.